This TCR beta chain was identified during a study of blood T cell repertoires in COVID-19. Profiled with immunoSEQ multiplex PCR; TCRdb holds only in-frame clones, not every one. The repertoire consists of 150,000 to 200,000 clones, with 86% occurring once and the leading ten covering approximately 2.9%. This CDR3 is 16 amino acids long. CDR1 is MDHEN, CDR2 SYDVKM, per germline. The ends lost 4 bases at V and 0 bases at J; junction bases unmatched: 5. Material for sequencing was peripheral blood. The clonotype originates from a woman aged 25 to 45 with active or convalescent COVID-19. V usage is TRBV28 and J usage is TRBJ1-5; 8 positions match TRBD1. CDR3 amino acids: CASSSDRVDSNQPQHF. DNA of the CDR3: TGTGCCAGCAGTTCGGACAGGGTGGATAGCAATCAGCCCCAGCATTTT.